The 13 T cell receptor beta chains presented below share a single source sample, sequenced in a study of cytomegalovirus exposure and HLA in healthy donors. PCR employed 60 Vbeta and 13 Jbeta primers. The data were produced by immunoSEQ multiplex PCR, yet TCRdb's version contains in-frame clones alone and is incomplete. This table has around 99,000 clones, roughly three quarters appearing once. Sequenced material: PBMCs. Receptor source: a man aged 18 to 30 in good health and CMV-seronegative.

The chain couples TRBV29-1 to TRBJ1-1, with D uncertain. The length of the CDR3 is 11 residues. Deletions cut 7 bases from V and 0 bases from J, with 6 bases between. CDR1 is SQVTM, CDR2 ANQGSEA, per germline. The CDR3 reads CSAYLNTEAFF. The CDR3 coding sequence is TGCAGCGCTTATTTGAACACTGAAGCTTTCTTT.

CDR3 in amino acids: CASSPQVAYGNTIYF. In nucleotides, the CDR3 is TGTGCCAGCAGTCCGCAGGTGGCGTATGGAAACACCATATATTTT. The chain couples TRBV25-1 to TRBJ1-3, with D unresolved. The V and J ends lost 5 bases and 3 bases respectively, with 14 bases between them. The CDR3 consists of 15 residues. The germline gives CDR1 MGHDK, CDR2 SYGVNS.

This clone was counted a few times. The V call is TRBV5-6, the J call TRBJ2-3, with D possibly matching TRBD2 (7 bases). The germline gives CDR1 SGHDT, CDR2 YYEEEE. The CDR3 contains 16 residues. With 0 bases removed from V and 6 bases from J, the gap between germline ends came to 17 bases. CDR3 sequence: CASSLARGGRPDTQYF. CDR3 in DNA: TGTGCCAGCAGCTTGGCTCGCGGGGGCCGGCCGGATACGCAGTATTTT.

The gene calls are TRBV28 and TRBJ2-7; 8 bases are shared with TRBD1. CDR3 size: 14 residues. V shed 6 bases, J shed 4 bases, and the junction held 8 bases outside the gene matches. From germline, CDR1 is MDHEN and CDR2 SYDVKM. CDR3 in amino acids: CASSPRGPKYEQYF. CDR3 nucleotides: TGTGCCAGCAGCCCCAGGGGGCCCAAGTACGAGCAGTACTTC.

A remark on this clone: An end of the junction does not agree with germline; a read error may underlie this. The chain carries TRBV5-6 and TRBJ2-7, with D possibly TRBD2 on 6 matching bases. The CDR3 is 14 amino acids. From germline, CDR1 is SGHDT and CDR2 YYEEEE. The CDR3 DNA follows: TGTGCCAGCGGCTTGGTAACGGGGGATTACGAGCAGTACTTC. This translates into CASGLVTGDYEQYF.

The chain has TRBV7-2 and TRBJ2-5; the match to TRBD1 covers 7 bases. CDR3 length: 14 residues. Germline lookup yields CDR1 SGHTA and CDR2 FQGNSA. Trimming took 2 bases from V and 4 from J; bases not matched to a gene: 4. The DNA of the CDR3 is TGTGCCAGCAGCTTAACAGGGGTATTAGAGACCCAGTACTTC. It specifies CASSLTGVLETQYF.

Concerning this clone itself: Germline and junction disagree at one end, which may indicate a read error. The chain joins TRBV7-9 to TRBJ2-5; D gene unclear. Germline V gene sequence: CDR1 SEHNR, CDR2 FQNEAQ (reference sequence). The CDR3 covers 12 residues. The CDR3 nucleotides are TGTTCCAGCAGCTTCGGTGGAGAGACCCAGTACTTC. Translation gives CSSSFGGETQYF.

This chain connects TRBV4-1 to TRBJ1-1, with D maybe TRBD1 (5 bases). The V gene lost 4 bases and the J gene lost 5 bases, with 17 bases spanning the gap. The CDR3 length is 15 residues. Germline assignment: CDR1 MGHRA and CDR2 YSYEKL. CDR3 DNA: TGCGCCAGCAGCCTCAAGGCCCAGGGTGAGACTGAAGCTTTCTTT. Its translation is CASSLKAQGETEAFF.

This clone was seen a handful of times. The chain uses TRBV2 and TRBJ2-3; D is perhaps TRBD1 (5 bases). The CDR3 runs to 13 residues. Germline V gene sequence: CDR1 SNHLY, CDR2 FYNNEI. V gave up 8 bases and J gave up 2 bases, with 11 bases separating them. The CDR3: CASGQGNTDTQYF. CDR3 nucleotides: TGTGCCAGCGGGCAGGGTAACACAGATACGCAGTATTTT.

The rearrangement joins TRBV6-5 to TRBJ1-5; TRBD1 might be the D (6 bases). The V and J ends lost 8 bases and 7 bases respectively, with 18 bases between them. The CDR3 spans 14 residues. The germline CDR1 and CDR2 sequences are MNHEY and SVGAGI. CDR3 region: CASSLRGGGQPQHF. Here the CDR3 DNA reads TGTGCCAGCTCACTGAGGGGGGGTGGCCAGCCCCAGCATTTT.

The chain joins TRBV12-5 to TRBJ1-1; a weak D match, TRBD1 (5 bases). The CDR3 is 15 residues long. Trimming took 1 base from V and 1 from J, leaving 10 bases between them. CDR1 is LGHNT, CDR2 FRNRAP, per germline. CDR3 region: CASGLGGAGNTEAFF. Here the CDR3 DNA reads TGTGCTAGTGGTTTGGGGGGCGCAGGGAACACTGAAGCTTTCTTT.

Note on this clone: A junction end diverges from the germline sequence, so it may reflect a read error. The chain uses TRBV7-2 and TRBJ2-4, with 12 positions matching TRBD2. The V gene's germline CDR1 is SGHTA and CDR2 FQGNSA. The CDR3 covers 17 residues. The CDR3 sequence is CASSLAGGLSGKNIQYF. The DNA of the CDR3 is TGTGCCAGCAGCCTAGCGGGGGGGCTTTCCGGCAAAAACATTCAGTACTTC.

This clone was found once. The V call is TRBV11-2, the J call TRBJ2-7, with TRBD1 matching 8 bases. The CDR3 runs to 14 residues. Germline V CDR1 and CDR2: SGHAT, FQNNGV. J gave up 3 bases and V 5 bases, and 6 bases lay outside the gene matches. CDR3 sequence: CASSIGQGLYEQYF. CDR3 coding DNA: TGTGCCAGCAGCATAGGACAGGGCCTCTACGAGCAGTACTTC.